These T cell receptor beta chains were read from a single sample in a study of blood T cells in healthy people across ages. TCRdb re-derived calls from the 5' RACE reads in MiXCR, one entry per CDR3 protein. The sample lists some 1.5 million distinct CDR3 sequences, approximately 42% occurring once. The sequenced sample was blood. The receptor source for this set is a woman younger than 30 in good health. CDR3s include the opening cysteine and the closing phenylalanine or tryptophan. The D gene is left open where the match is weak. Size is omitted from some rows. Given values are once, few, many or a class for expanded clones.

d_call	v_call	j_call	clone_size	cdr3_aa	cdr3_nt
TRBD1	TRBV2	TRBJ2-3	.	CASRRTGLSTDTQYF	TGTGCCAGCAGGAGGACAGGCTTAAGCACAGATACGCAGTATTTT
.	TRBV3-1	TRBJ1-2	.	CASSQVKNGYTF	TGTGCCAGCAGCCAAGTTAAGAATGGCTACACCTTC
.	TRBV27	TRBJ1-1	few	CASSFSPQLTEAFF	TGTGCCAGCAGTTTCTCCCCACAGCTCACTGAAGCTTTCTTT
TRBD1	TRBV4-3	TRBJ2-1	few	CASSGGTGNYNEQFF	TGCGCCAGCAGCGGAGGGACAGGGAACTACAATGAGCAGTTCTTC
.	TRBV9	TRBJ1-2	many	CASSPRQNNYGYTF	TGTGCCAGCAGCCCTCGACAGAATAACTATGGCTACACCTTC
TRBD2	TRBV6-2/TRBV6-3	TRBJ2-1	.	CASSWRDGGTNEQFF	TGTGCCAGCAGTTGGAGGGACGGGGGGACTAATGAGCAGTTCTTC
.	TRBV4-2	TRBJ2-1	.	CASSPEGRGGYNEQFF	TGTGCCAGCAGTCCTGAGGGCAGGGGCGGCTACAATGAGCAGTTCTTC
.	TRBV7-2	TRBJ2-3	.	CASSLARRDTQYF	TGTGCCAGCAGCTTAGCTCGACGGGATACGCAGTATTTT
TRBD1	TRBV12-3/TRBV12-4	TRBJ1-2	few	CASSFGQGWAGYTF	TGTGCCAGCAGTTTTGGACAGGGGTGGGCTGGCTACACCTTC
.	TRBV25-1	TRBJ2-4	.	CASSDPRLAKNIQYF	TGTGCCAGCAGTGACCCTAGACTAGCCAAAAACATTCAGTACTTC
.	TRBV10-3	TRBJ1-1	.	CAISDPTTNTEAFF	TGTGCCATCAGTGATCCCACCACAAACACTGAAGCTTTCTTT
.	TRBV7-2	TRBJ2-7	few	CASSLTWVSSSYEQYF	TGTGCCAGCAGCCTTACTTGGGTCTCGAGCTCCTACGAGCAGTACTTC
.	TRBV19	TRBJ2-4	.	CASSIVPKNIQYF	TGTGCCAGTAGTATAGTTCCCAAAAACATTCAGTACTTC
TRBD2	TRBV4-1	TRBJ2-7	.	CASSFAGGWSYEQYF	TGCGCCAGCAGCTTCGCGGGGGGTTGGTCCTACGAGCAGTACTTC
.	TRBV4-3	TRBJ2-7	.	CASSQEGWGSSSYEQYF	TGCGCCAGCAGCCAAGAGGGGTGGGGCAGTAGCTCCTACGAGCAGTACTTC
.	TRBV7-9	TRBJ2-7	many	CASSSTGMTYEQYF	TGTGCCAGCAGCTCAACAGGGATGACCTACGAGCAGTACTTC
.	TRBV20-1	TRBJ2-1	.	CSAHVNEQFF	TGCAGTGCTCATGTGAATGAGCAGTTCTTC
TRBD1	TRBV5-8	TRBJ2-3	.	CAGSRRDRGTDTQYF	TGTGCCGGCAGCCGAAGGGACAGGGGTACAGATACGCAGTATTTT
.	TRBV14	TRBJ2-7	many	CASSLILRGEQYF	TGTGCCAGCAGCCTTATCCTCCGGGGCGAGCAGTACTTC
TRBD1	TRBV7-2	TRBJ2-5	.	CASSSMTGSGETQYF	TGTGCCAGCAGCTCCATGACAGGGTCCGGTGAGACCCAGTACTTC
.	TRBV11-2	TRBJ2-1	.	CASSRGAGTSYNEQFF	TGTGCCAGCAGCAGAGGTGCGGGGACCTCCTACAATGAGCAGTTCTTC
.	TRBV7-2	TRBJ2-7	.	CASSFRERPSSYEQYF	TGTGCCAGCAGCTTCCGGGAGCGGCCCAGCTCCTACGAGCAGTACTTC
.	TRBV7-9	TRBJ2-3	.	CASILGTDTQYF	TGTGCCAGCATCCTAGGGACAGATACGCAGTATTTT
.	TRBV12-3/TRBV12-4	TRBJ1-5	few	CASSLVGLSNQPQHF	TGTGCCAGCAGTTTAGTCGGCCTTAGCAATCAGCCCCAGCATTTT
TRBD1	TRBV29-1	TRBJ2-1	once	CSVTPGQGFEQFF	TGCAGCGTTACGCCGGGACAGGGATTTGAGCAGTTCTTC
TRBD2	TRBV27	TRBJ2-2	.	CASSLAGRELFF	TGTGCCAGCAGCCTAGCGGGACGGGAGCTGTTTTTT
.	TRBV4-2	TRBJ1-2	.	CASSQLTENYGYTF	TGTGCCAGCAGCCAACTGACAGAAAACTATGGCTACACCTTC
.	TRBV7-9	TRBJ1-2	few	CASSLTPQNYGYTF	TGTGCCAGCAGCTTAACTCCCCAAAACTATGGCTACACCTTC
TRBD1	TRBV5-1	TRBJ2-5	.	CASSVGYRGETQYF	TGCGCCAGCAGCGTCGGTTACAGGGGAGAGACCCAGTACTTC
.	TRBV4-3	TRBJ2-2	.	CASSQGGGGLTGELFF	TGCGCCAGCAGCCAAGGAGGCGGAGGGCTCACCGGGGAGCTGTTTTTT
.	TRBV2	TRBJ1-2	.	CASSEGRREHGYTF	TGTGCCAGCAGTGAAGGCAGGAGGGAACATGGCTACACCTTC
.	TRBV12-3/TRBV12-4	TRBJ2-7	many	CASSFRDYEQYF	TGTGCCAGCAGTTTCCGGGACTACGAGCAGTACTTC
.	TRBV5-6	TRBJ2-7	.	CASSLSADLGEQYF	TGTGCCAGCAGCCTTTCAGCCGACCTAGGAGAGCAGTACTTC
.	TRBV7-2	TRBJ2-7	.	CASSLDPRLSSYEQYF	TGTGCCAGCAGCTTAGATCCGCGCCTGAGCTCCTACGAGCAGTACTTC
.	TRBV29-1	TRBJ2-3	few	CSSERGSTDTQYF	TGCAGCTCCGAACGCGGAAGCACAGATACGCAGTATTTT
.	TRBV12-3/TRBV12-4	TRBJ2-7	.	CTSRLDGIYEQYF	TGTACCAGCAGGCTGGACGGAATCTACGAGCAGTACTTC
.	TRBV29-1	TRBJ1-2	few	CSVESHYGYTF	TGCAGCGTTGAATCCCACTATGGCTACACCTTC
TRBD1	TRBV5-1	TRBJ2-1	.	CASSLKVQGVNEQFF	TGCGCCAGCAGCTTGAAAGTACAGGGGGTAAATGAGCAGTTCTTC
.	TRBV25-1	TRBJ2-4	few	CASSEWPGENIQYF	TGTGCCAGCAGTGAATGGCCAGGGGAAAACATTCAGTACTTC
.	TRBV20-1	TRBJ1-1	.	CSARGGVPSAEAFF	TGCAGTGCTAGAGGGGGAGTCCCCTCTGCTGAAGCTTTCTTT
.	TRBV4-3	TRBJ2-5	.	CASSQKPWDNEQYF	TGCGCCAGCAGCCAAAAGCCATGGGACAATGAGCAGTACTTC
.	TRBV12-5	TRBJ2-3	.	CASGLGTVSTDTQYF	TGTGCTAGTGGTTTGGGGACGGTTAGCACAGATACGCAGTATTTT
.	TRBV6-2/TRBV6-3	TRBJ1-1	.	CASSYGISTEAFF	TGTGCCAGCAGTTATGGGATAAGCACTGAAGCTTTCTTT
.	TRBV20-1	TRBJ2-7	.	CSADRPDGVYEQYF	TGCAGTGCTGACCGACCAGACGGAGTGTACGAGCAGTACTTC
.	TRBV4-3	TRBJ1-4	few	CASSQGTVGDPTNEKLFF	TGCGCCAGCAGCCAAGGGACGGTAGGGGATCCAACTAATGAAAAACTGTTTTTT
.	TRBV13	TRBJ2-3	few	CASSPPVEVDTQYF	TGTGCCAGCAGCCCCCCAGTGGAGGTAGATACGCAGTATTTT